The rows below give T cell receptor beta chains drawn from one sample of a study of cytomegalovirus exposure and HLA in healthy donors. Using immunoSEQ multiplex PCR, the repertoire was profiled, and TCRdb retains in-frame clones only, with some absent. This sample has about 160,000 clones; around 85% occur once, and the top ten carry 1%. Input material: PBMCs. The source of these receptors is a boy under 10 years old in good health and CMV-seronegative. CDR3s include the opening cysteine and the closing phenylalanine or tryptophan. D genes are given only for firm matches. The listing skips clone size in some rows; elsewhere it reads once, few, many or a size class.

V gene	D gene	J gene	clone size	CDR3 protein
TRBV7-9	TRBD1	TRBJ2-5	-	CSSSPGGKETQYF
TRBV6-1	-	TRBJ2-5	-	CASSVTGTETQYF
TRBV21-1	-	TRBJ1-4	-	CASSGTGGEKLFF
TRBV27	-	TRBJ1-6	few	CASSLIRQRLSPLHF
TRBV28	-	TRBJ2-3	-	CATLGGSPSGADTQYF
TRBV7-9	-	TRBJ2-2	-	CASSSGTQNTGELFF
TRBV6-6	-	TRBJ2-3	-	CASSYSGDTQYF
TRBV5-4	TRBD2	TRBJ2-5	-	CASSPELAGQETQYF
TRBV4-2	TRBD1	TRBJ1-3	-	CASSHLGDRVNTIYF
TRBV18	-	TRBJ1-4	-	CASSPPRRVIRGMTREKLFF
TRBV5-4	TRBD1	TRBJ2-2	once	CASSLTGFTGELFF
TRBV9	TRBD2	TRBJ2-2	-	CASSVVGTNSGELFF
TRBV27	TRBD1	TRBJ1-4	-	CASSGTGEGKLFF
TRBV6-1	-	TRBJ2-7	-	CASSEARKGGYEQYF
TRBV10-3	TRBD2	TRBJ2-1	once	CAISDTWGLAGINEQFF
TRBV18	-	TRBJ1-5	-	CASSPGDRDQPQHF
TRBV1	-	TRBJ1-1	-	CTSSHLRGAGTEAFF
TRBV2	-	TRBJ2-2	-	CASSVTGFTGELFF
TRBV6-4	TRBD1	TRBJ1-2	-	CASSEGRGPNYGYTF
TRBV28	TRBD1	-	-	CASSPRGQGIYEQYF
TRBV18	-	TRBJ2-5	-	CASSQTGYQETQYF
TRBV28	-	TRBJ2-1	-	CASSPLESYNEQFF
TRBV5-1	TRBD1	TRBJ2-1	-	CASSPGQINEQFF
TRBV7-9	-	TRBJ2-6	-	CASSPSTSGANVLTF
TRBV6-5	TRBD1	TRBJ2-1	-	CATGTGISYNEQFF
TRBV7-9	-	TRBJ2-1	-	CASSFRGENEQFF